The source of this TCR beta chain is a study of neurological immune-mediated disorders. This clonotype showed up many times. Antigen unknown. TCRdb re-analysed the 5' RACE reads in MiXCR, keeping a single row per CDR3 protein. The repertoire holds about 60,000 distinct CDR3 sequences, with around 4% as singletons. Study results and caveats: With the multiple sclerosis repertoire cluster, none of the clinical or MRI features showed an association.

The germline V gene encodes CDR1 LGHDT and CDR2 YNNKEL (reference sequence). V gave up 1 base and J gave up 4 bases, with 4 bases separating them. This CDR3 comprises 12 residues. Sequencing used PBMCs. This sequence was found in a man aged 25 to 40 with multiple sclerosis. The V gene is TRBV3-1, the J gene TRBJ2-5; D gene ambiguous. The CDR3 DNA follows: TGTGCCAGCAGCCAAGCTATAGAGACCCAGTACTTC. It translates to CASSQAIETQYF.